A single TCR beta chain is shown here with its context. As yet, its antigen is unknown. This specimen comes from a study of OX40 agonist ivuxolimab in advanced cancers. As for the study in general: A mean age of roughly 66 years, range roughly 20 to 80, was recorded, and roughly 83% were male.

V lost 1 base and J lost 6, with 15 bases in between. Germline V gives CDR1 LGHNT, CDR2 FRNRAP. The CDR3 loop spans 15 amino acids. Study outcomes and limitations: At 0.1 to 3.0 mg/kg and by week 6, CD4+ and CD8+ T cells in the blood had expanded clonally. Nonresponders, in some cases, also had low normalized T-cell clonal expansion.

Profiled with immunoSEQ multiplex PCR; TCRdb holds only in-frame clones, not every one. This table holds 81,000 or so clones, 75% to 95% found once. The material sequenced was CD4+ or CD8+ T cells sorted from blood, taken in a trial of the OX40 agonist ivuxolimab. This chain links TRBV12-5 with TRBJ1-2; D is perhaps TRBD1 (6 bases). The receptor comes from an adult with an advanced solid tumor such as melanoma, head and neck, liver or kidney cancer. The chain's CDR3 is CASGLGQGLKDGYTF. The CDR3 coding sequence is TGTGCTAGTGGTTTGGGTCAGGGGTTGAAAGATGGCTACACCTTC.